Included here is one TCR beta chain sequence, with context. Its antigen is unknown. This sample was included in a study of graft-versus-host responses after intestinal transplantation. Study in general: Recipients were all induced with anti-thymocyte globulin, then given tacrolimus and steroids for roughly 3 years. Study conclusions and caveats: There were GvH clones found in recipient marrow, and some of them appeared first in ileum or blood. An association linked early post-transplant HvG declines with peak circulating GvH clone levels. Individuals carrying graft-donor T cell macrochimerism showed high graft-versus-host to host-versus-graft clonal ratios in allografts.

Trimming cost V 3 bases and J 3 bases, with 11 bases left between them. Germline loops: CDR1 MNHEY, CDR2 SMNVEV (reference sequence). The CDR3 contains 14 residues. Tissue from the graft was processed to free its intraepithelial and lamina propria lymphocytes. The table came from immunoSEQ multiplex PCR; TCRdb's copy has only in-frame clones and leaves some out. In the table there are 9,500 to 10,000 clones, roughly three quarters of which are singletons. Source: ileum tissue, taken less than 480 days after intestinal transplantation. The sequence derives from a human patient who received an intestinal transplant, so some T cells may come from the graft donor. The chain joins TRBV27 to TRBJ2-5; D gene unclear. In nucleotides, the CDR3 is TGTGCCAGCAGTTTTTCGGGCGGCGAAGAGACCCAGTACTTC. It specifies CASSFSGGEETQYF.